Following are 29 T cell receptor beta chains from one sample sequenced in a study of CD8+CD57+ T cells in acquired aplastic anemia. Profiling of TCR beta VDJ combinations and CDR3 sequences used genomic DNA as template. One entry per CDR3 protein, called by TCRdb with MiXCR from the reads. The sample holds some 150,000 distinct CDR3 sequences, around two fifths seen once. The sequencing sample was made of sorted CD4+, CD8+, or CD8+CD57+ T cells (not recorded which) from PBMCs. These receptors all stem from a human donor in good health, serving as a control.

At least ten counts were recorded for this clonotype. The rearrangement links TRBV12-3 or TRBV12-4 to TRBJ1-1; D remains unclear. The CDR3 loop spans 14 amino acids. The V gene lost 5 bases and the J gene lost 6 bases, with 16 bases spanning the gap. CDR3 sequence (DNA): TGTGCCAGCAGTCTATCCTCGGGGTCAGCTGAAGCTTTCTTT. Translated, it gives CASSLSSGSAEAFF.

A note on this clonotype: Compared with germline, one end of the junction differs, possibly owing to a read error. The chain joins TRBV9 to TRBJ1-4; D is ambiguous. There are 12 residues in the CDR3. CDR1 is SGDLS and CDR2 is YYNGEE in the germline V gene. CDR3 in DNA: TGTGCCAGCAGCGGAACTAATGAAAGACTGTTTTTT. Translation: CASSGTNERLFF. The full variable domain, completed using reference TRBV9 and TRBJ1-4, is DSGVTQTPKHLITATGQRVTLRCSPRSGDLSVYWYQQSLDQGLQFLIQYYNGEERAKGNILERFSAQQFPDLHSELNLSSLELGDSALYFCASSGTNERLFFGSGTQLSVL.

This clonotype was seen at least ten times. This rearrangement joins TRBV20-1 to TRBJ1-2; D may be TRBD1 (6 bases). V was shortened by 3 bases and J by 7 bases, with 12 bases between the two germline ends. CDR3 size: 12 residues. Germline V lookup: CDR1 DFQATT, CDR2 SNEGSKA (reference sequence). The CDR3: CSASGDKSGYTF. The CDR3 region has the DNA TGCAGTGCTAGTGGGGACAAAAGTGGCTACACCTTC.

The V and J genes are TRBV10-1 and TRBJ2-7; D may be TRBD1 (5 bases). The CDR3 is 13 amino acids. Germline V gene lookup returns CDR1 WNHNN and CDR2 SYGVQD (reference sequence). The CDR3 region has the DNA TGTGCCATCAGTGAAGGGGTAGCCTACGAGCAGTACGTC. This encodes CAISEGVAYEQYV.

This clonotype was seen only a few times. Being one base from a much bigger clone, this may be a read error. This chain joins TRBV6-5 and TRBJ2-7, with a possible D match to TRBD1 (6 bases). Between the trimmed V and J ends, which lost 3 bases and 6 bases, there was a span of 12 bases. CDR1 and CDR2 from the germline V gene are MNHEY and SVGAGI. The CDR3 sequence is 13 residues long. CDR3 region: CASSYSGTIEQYF. The CDR3 nucleotides are TGTGCCAGCAGTTATTCCGGGACAATCGAGCAGTACTTC.

The chain has TRBV7-9 and TRBJ2-7; 9 bases agree with TRBD2. The CDR3 has 15 residues. CDR1 SEHNR and CDR2 FQNEAQ come from the germline V gene (reference sequence). The junction had 8 bases not matched to a gene; V was cut back by 3 bases and J by 5 bases. CDR3 sequence (DNA): TGTGCCAGCAGCTTGACCGGGACTAGCAAACACGAGCAGTACTTC. The encoded protein is CASSLTGTSKHEQYF.

This clonotype was picked up many times. J is TRBJ1-2 and V is TRBV20-1, with D possibly being TRBD1 (6 bases). Trimming stripped 5 bases from V and 0 bases from J, with 16 bases between. Germline V gene sequence: CDR1 DFQATT, CDR2 SNEGSKA (reference sequence). The CDR3 extends over 15 amino acids. CDR3 sequence: CSAYQGLGSNYGYTF. The CDR3 nucleotides are TGCAGTGCTTACCAGGGGCTGGGGTCTAACTATGGCTACACCTTC.

This clonotype was observed many times. The chain has TRBV5-1 and TRBJ1-4, with a tentative D call TRBD1 (6 bases). Trimming cost V 1 base and J 6 bases, with 10 bases left between them. The CDR3 covers 14 residues. CDR1 SGHRS and CDR2 YFSETQ come from the germline V gene. The CDR3 bases are TGCGCCAGCAGCTTGATGGCAGGGGATGAAAAACTGTTTTTT. Translated, it gives CASSLMAGDEKLFF.

This clonotype appeared many times. The chain links TRBV20-1 to TRBJ1-5; perhaps TRBD1 as D (6 bases). V gave up 0 bases and J gave up 5 bases, with 11 bases separating them. CDR3 length: 14 amino acids. Germline values: CDR1 DFQATT, CDR2 SNEGSKA (reference sequence). The chain's CDR3 is CSARDSRGYQPQHF. The DNA for the CDR3 is TGCAGTGCTAGAGATAGCAGGGGCTATCAGCCCCAGCATTTT.

Note on this clonotype: A much larger clone differs from this one at a single base, so this may be a read error. The rearrangement uses TRBV11-2 and TRBJ2-1, with D perhaps matching TRBD2 (6 bases). This CDR3 region has 15 residues. CDR1 is SGHAT and CDR2 is FQNNGV in the germline V gene. The CDR3 spells CAGSPGTLLNNEQFF. DNA of the CDR3: TGTGCCGGCAGCCCAGGGACTCTTCTAAACAATGAGCAGTTCTTC. Variable domain in full (rest from reference TRBV11-2 and TRBJ2-1): EAGVAQSPRYKIIEKRQSVAFWCNPISGHATLYWYQQILGQGPKLLIQFQNNGVVDDSQLPKDRFSAERLKGVDSTLKIQPAKLEDSAVYLCAGSPGTLLNNEQFFGPGTRLTVL.

The gene calls are TRBV5-6 and TRBJ1-1; D unclear. The CDR3 covers 14 residues. Looked up from germline, CDR1 is SGHDT and CDR2 is YYEEEE. The V and J ends lost 1 base and 2 bases respectively, with 9 bases between them. CDR3: CASSLWRKNTEAFF. CDR3 in DNA: TGTGCCAGCAGCTTGTGGCGGAAAAACACTGAAGCTTTCTTT.

In the case of this clonotype: A much larger clonotype is one base distant, so this may be a read error. The V gene is TRBV12-3 or TRBV12-4, the J gene TRBJ2-1; D gene uncertain. V was pared by 5 bases and J by 7 bases, with 9 bases between. The CDR3 spans 12 residues. The CDR3 here is CASSARRNEQFF. The CDR3 bases are TGTGCCAGCAGTGCTAGACGAAATGAGCAGTTCTTC.

This clonotype was seen a handful of times. The chain carries TRBV30 and TRBJ1-1; unclear D gene. With 3 bases removed from V and 0 bases from J, the gap between germline ends came to 23 bases. This CDR3 contains 18 residues. Germline CDR1 and CDR2: GTSNPN and SVGIG (reference sequence). The CDR3 DNA reads TGTGCCTGGAGGCCCTACATGAAATCGGGCTTCATGAACACTGAAGCTTTCTTT. Translated, it gives CAWRPYMKSGFMNTEAFF. Drawing the rest from reference TRBV30 and TRBJ1-1, the complete variable domain is SQTIHQWPATLVQPVGSPLSLECTVEGTSNPNLYWYRQAAGRGLQLLFYSVGIGQISSEVPQNLSASRPQDRQFILSSKKLLLSDSGFYLCAWRPYMKSGFMNTEAFFGQGTRLTVV.

The V call is TRBV20-1, the J call TRBJ2-3; 10 bases line up with TRBD2. The CDR3 runs 14 residues. Germline V gene data show CDR1 as DFQATT and CDR2 as SNEGSKA (reference sequence). Trimming at V came to 6 bases and at J to 4 bases, leaving 7 bases not matched to a gene. CDR3 DNA: TGCAGTGCATTCGGACTAGCGGAGGCAGATACGCAGTATTTT. The encoded protein is CSAFGLAEADTQYF.

This clonotype was detected ten times or more. The rearrangement links TRBV10-1 to TRBJ1-5; D not certain. Germline CDR1 and CDR2: WNHNN and SYGVQD (reference sequence). The V and J ends lost 3 bases and 0 bases respectively, with 9 bases between them. The CDR3 has 15 residues. DNA for the CDR3: TGCGCCAGCAGTGACGAAGCCTATAGCAATCAGCCCCAGCATTTT. It codes for CASSDEAYSNQPQHF.

The chain joins TRBV7-2 to TRBJ2-2; D not resolved. The CDR3 runs 10 residues. The germline V gene encodes CDR1 SGHTA and CDR2 FQGNSA. Trimming removed 7 bases at V and 8 bases at J, with 5 bases between. Here the CDR3 DNA reads TGTGCCAGCAACCCTGGGGAGCTGTTTTTT. It codes for CASNPGELFF.

The table lists this clonotype with many counts. The V gene is TRBV20-1, the J gene TRBJ1-1; 8 bases align to TRBD1. Germline loops: CDR1 DFQATT, CDR2 SNEGSKA (reference sequence). V shed 4 bases and J 5 bases; nucleotides not matched to a gene: 6. CDR3 length: 13 amino acids. Written as DNA, the CDR3 is TGCAGTGCTACTAGGGACAGGCTGACTGAAGCTTTCTTT. Translated: CSATRDRLTEAFF.

The rearrangement links TRBV2 to TRBJ2-7; TRBD1 aligns across 7 bases. The DNA end is more similar to TRBJ2-5, so the J call may be wrong. CDR1 is SNHLY and CDR2 is FYNNEI in the germline V gene. This CDR3 is built from 15 residues. The CDR3 region has the DNA TGTGCCAGCAGGCTGACAGGGAGTGGCCCAGAGACCCAGTACTTC. This encodes CASRLTGSGPETQYF.

This clonotype was observed a handful of times. This sequence joins TRBV5-1 and TRBJ2-3, with D perhaps matching TRBD1 or TRBD2 (5 bases each). Germline lookup yields CDR1 SGHRS and CDR2 YFSETQ. The V gene lost 4 bases and the J gene lost 1 base, with 13 bases spanning the gap. The CDR3 contains 15 residues. Written as DNA, the CDR3 is TGCGCCAGCAGCCCCTGGGGACCTGGCACAGATACGCAGTATTTT. Protein sequence: CASSPWGPGTDTQYF.

The chain combines TRBV24-1 with TRBJ2-5; 11 bases agree with TRBD1. V lost 4 bases and J lost 4; bases outside the gene matches: 7. Per the germline V gene, CDR1 is KGHDR and CDR2 is SFDVKD. The length of the CDR3 is 16 residues. CDR3 coding DNA: TGTGCCACCAGTGAAACCGGGACAGGGGGAGGAGAGACCCAGTACTTC. This gives the protein CATSETGTGGGETQYF.

This clonotype showed up just once. This sequence joins TRBV19 and TRBJ1-2, with D tentatively TRBD1 (6 bases). Germline V gene sequence: CDR1 LNHDA, CDR2 SQIVND (reference sequence). The germline V and J ends were trimmed by 4 bases and 2 bases, with 14 bases remaining between them. The length of the CDR3 is 15 residues. The CDR3, as DNA: TGTGCCAGTAGTACCCACCTGGACAGAAACTATGGCTACACCTTC. Translating it yields CASSTHLDRNYGYTF.

This clonotype was seen once. Being one base from a much bigger clone, this may be a read error. The chain joins TRBV19 to TRBJ2-1, with TRBD2 as a possible D gene (6 bases). Germline CDR1 reads LNHDA; CDR2 reads SQIVND (reference sequence). The ends were cut back, 3 bases at V and 10 bases at J, with 19 bases in the middle. The CDR3 sequence is 15 residues long. CDR3 protein: CASSMLAGRGGEQFF. The CDR3 DNA reads as TGTGCCAGTAGTATGCTCGCGGGGCGGGGTGGGGAGCAGTTCTTC.

For this clonotype: This CDR3 fails to terminate in the conserved phenylalanine or tryptophan, so it likely reflects a read error. The chain couples TRBV12-3 or TRBV12-4 to TRBJ2-2; 11 positions match TRBD2. The CDR3 totals 14 residues. The trim removed 7 bases at V and 6 bases at J, leaving 4 bases unmatched. The DNA for the CDR3 is TGTGCCAGCAAACTAGCGGGGGTGGCCGGGGAGCTGTTTTCT. This translates into CASKLAGVAGELFS.

This clonotype was seen at least ten times. The rearrangement uses TRBV19 and TRBJ2-7; the match to TRBD1 covers 10 bases. Germline CDR1 is LNHDA and CDR2 is SQIVND (reference sequence). Trimming took 1 base from V and 0 from J; bases not matched to a gene: 0. The CDR3 is 15 amino acids. CDR3 DNA: TGTGCCAGTAGTATAGGGACAGGGGGCTCCTACGAGCAGTACTTC. Translated: CASSIGTGGSYEQYF.

Comments on this clonotype: This clone may be a read error of a much larger clone one base away. This rearrangement joins TRBV11-1 to TRBJ2-3, with 7 bases aligning to TRBD2. The V gene end was trimmed by 6 bases and the J gene end by 4 bases; junction bases not matched to a gene: 10. The V gene's germline CDR1 is SGHAT and CDR2 FQDESV (reference sequence). The CDR3 consists of 15 residues. This CDR3 is CASRSERDYPDTQYF. CDR3 DNA sequence: TGTGCCAGCAGAAGTGAGCGGGACTACCCAGATACGCAGTATTTT.

About this clonotype: The junction differs from germline at one of its ends, possibly a read error. The V call is TRBV9, the J call TRBJ2-1; 8 positions match TRBD2. CDR3 size: 15 residues. Germline V CDR1 and CDR2: SGDLS, YYNGEE. CDR3 coding DNA: TGTGTCAGCAGCGTCGAGGGACTAGTTGCCAATGAGCAGTTCTTC. This encodes CVSSVEGLVANEQFF.

Concerning this clonotype: One base away lies a much larger clone, so this may be a sequencing read error. Likely a read error: the CDR3 ends without its conserved phenylalanine or tryptophan. The chain employs TRBV7-9 and TRBJ2-2, with D unclear. V was shortened by 5 bases and J by 3 bases, with 7 bases between the two germline ends. This CDR3 spans 13 amino acids. Germline assignment: CDR1 SEHNR and CDR2 FQNEAQ (reference sequence). The CDR3 region has the DNA TGTGCCAGCAGCCGAGTACACACCGGGGAGCTGTTTCTT. Translated: CASSRVHTGELFL.

This clonotype was observed at least ten times. The chain couples TRBV6-5 to TRBJ1-4; TRBD1 matches at 7 bases. The CDR3 sequence is 15 residues long. Germline V gene sequence: CDR1 MNHEY, CDR2 SVGAGI. With V trimmed by 5 bases and J by 8 bases, 11 bases remained unmatched. The chain's CDR3 is CASSDWTGGGEKLFF. The CDR3 DNA is TGTGCCAGCAGTGATTGGACGGGAGGGGGCGAAAAACTGTTTTTT.

This clonotype came up a few times. The gene calls are TRBV12-5 and TRBJ2-7, with TRBD1 matching 9 bases. The CDR3 sequence is 12 residues long. CDR1 is LGHNT and CDR2 is FRNRAP in the germline V gene. Unmatched junction bases numbered 8, after V lost 11 bases and J lost 6 bases. The CDR3, as DNA: TGTGCTGGGAGGGGACAGGGCTCCGAGCAGTACTTC. This codes for CAGRGQGSEQYF.